This T cell receptor beta chain came from a study of control samples from healthy donors and cancer patients. CDR3 length equals 18 residues. CDR1 and CDR2 (germline): MNHEY, SMNVEV (reference sequence). The trim removed 6 bases at V and 4 bases at J, leaving 16 bases unmatched. Profiling relied on immunoSEQ multiplex PCR, and the TCRdb table lists in-frame clones only, not all of them. This sample carries 110,000 or so clones, almost 85% of them seen once, and the ten largest clones take roughly 6.5%. This receptor was taken from a young man in good health. This rearrangement joins TRBV27 to TRBJ1-5; 9 bases line up with TRBD1. Sequences were obtained from blood. The CDR3 protein is CASSLRGTGGAGNQPQHF. The CDR3 region has the DNA TGTGCCAGCAGCTTGAGGGGTACAGGGGGCGCAGGTAATCAGCCCCAGCATTTT.